A single sample gave rise to the 24 T cell receptor beta chains below, sequenced in a study of CD8 T cells in Susac syndrome. When the RNA was reverse transcribed, random hexamers were used with an input of roughly 0.5 to 1 ug. In TCRdb, the immunoSEQ multiplex PCR reads were re-called with MiXCR into one record per CDR3 protein. The table has under 200,000 distinct CDR3 sequences, approximately 96% seen once. The sequenced material came from CD4+ T cells from PBMCs. These receptors all stem from a human donor with Susac syndrome.

The chain couples TRBV4-3 to TRBJ2-3; unclear D gene. CDR1 and CDR2 (germline): LGHNA, YSLEER. V lost 1 base to trimming and J lost 5 bases, with 7 bases between them. The CDR3 sequence is 13 residues long. The CDR3 sequence: CASSQGERDTQYF. CDR3 DNA sequence: TGCGCCAGCAGCCAAGGCGAACGAGATACGCAGTATTTT.

The genes are TRBV7-3 and TRBJ2-3; a weak D match, TRBD2 (6 bases). Germline loops: CDR1 SGHTA, CDR2 FQGTGA. The V end lost 2 bases, the J end lost 1 base, and 10 bases lay between the germline ends. This CDR3 region has 15 residues. The CDR3 bases are TGTGCCAGCAGCTTAGCGGGGCCCGGCACAGATACGCAGTATTTT. Its protein product is CASSLAGPGTDTQYF. Full variable domain (outside the CDR3, taken from reference TRBV7-3 and TRBJ2-3): GAGVSQTPSNKVTEKGKYVELRCDPISGHTALYWYRQSLGQGPEFLIYFQGTGAADDSGLPNDRFFAVRPEGSVSTLKIQRTERGDSAVYLCASSLAGPGTDTQYFGPGTRLTVL.

The V gene is TRBV9, the J gene TRBJ2-5, with D tentatively TRBD2 (6 bases). The germline gives CDR1 SGDLS, CDR2 YYNGEE. The CDR3 runs to 15 residues. The V and J ends lost 4 bases and 7 bases respectively, with 20 bases between them. CDR3 region: CASSPLWTGGATQYF. The CDR3 region has the DNA TGTGCCAGCAGCCCCCTTTGGACCGGCGGGGCGACCCAGTACTTC.

The V gene is TRBV20-1, the J gene TRBJ2-1; D perhaps matches TRBD1 (6 bases). The length of the CDR3 is 11 residues. CDR1 is DFQATT and CDR2 is SNEGSKA in the germline V gene (reference sequence). V gave up 4 bases and J gave up 7 bases, with 8 bases separating them. The CDR3 is CSATGANEQFF. In DNA, the CDR3 is TGCAGTGCTACAGGGGCGAATGAGCAGTTCTTC.

The chain is built from TRBV30 and TRBJ2-5, with unresolved D. Germline V gene data show CDR1 as GTSNPN and CDR2 as SVGIG (reference sequence). Trimming cost V 0 bases and J 5 bases, with 10 bases left between them. The CDR3 extends over 13 amino acids. CDR3 amino acids: CAWSVGLGETQYF. As DNA, the CDR3 is TGTGCCTGGAGTGTAGGGTTGGGGGAGACCCAGTACTTC.

The rearrangement uses TRBV5-4 and TRBJ2-2, with TRBD2 matching over 7 bases. CDR1 and CDR2 from the germline V gene are SGHNT and YYREEE (reference sequence). The trim removed 1 base at V and 4 bases at J, leaving 4 bases unmatched. The length of the CDR3 is 15 residues. The CDR3 DNA sequence: TGTGCCAGCAGCTTGAAGAGGGAGGGCACCGGGGAGCTGTTTTTT. Its protein product is CASSLKREGTGELFF.

DNA for the CDR3: TGTGCCTGGAGGGAGACGGCAGGTCGTGGCTACACCTTC. Translation: CAWRETAGRGYTF. J is TRBJ1-2 and V is TRBV30; D call uncertain. The V gene's germline CDR1 is GTSNPN and CDR2 SVGIG (reference sequence). V lost 3 bases, J lost 7 bases, and 15 bases lay in between. The CDR3 is made up of 13 amino acids.

This chain links TRBV20-1 with TRBJ2-7; D remains unclear. Per germline, CDR1 DFQATT and CDR2 SNEGSKA (reference sequence). Trimming removed 3 bases from V and 0 bases from J, with 15 bases in between. This CDR3 spans 15 amino acids. CDR3 nucleotides: TGCAGTGCTAGCCCGGGCGCCACCTTCTCCTACGAGCAGTACTTC. Translated: CSASPGATFSYEQYF.

The chain has TRBV20-1 and TRBJ2-2; D may be TRBD1 or TRBD2 (5 bases each). Trimming cost V 3 bases and J 0 bases, with 20 bases left between them. The CDR3 covers 18 residues. Germline V CDR1 and CDR2: DFQATT, SNEGSKA (reference sequence). The CDR3, as DNA: TGCAGTGCTAGGGGACCGACCGCGGGTTGGGCGAACACCGGGGAGCTGTTTTTT. As protein: CSARGPTAGWANTGELFF.

V and J are TRBV30 and TRBJ1-2; no clear D. CDR1 and CDR2 from the germline V gene are GTSNPN and SVGIG (reference sequence). The V end lost 8 bases, the J end lost 8 bases, and 15 bases lay between the germline ends. This CDR3 contains 11 residues. In nucleotides, the CDR3 is TGTGCCAGCGTCCTGGGAGGAGGCTACACCTTC. Translation gives CASVLGGGYTF.

The V gene is TRBV3-1, the J gene TRBJ2-7; 8 bases line up with TRBD2. Germline V lookup: CDR1 LGHDT, CDR2 YNNKEL (reference sequence). V lost 1 base and J lost 3; bases outside the gene matches: 5. The CDR3 contains 15 residues. CDR3 protein: CASSQAGGAFYEQYF. CDR3 sequence (DNA): TGTGCCAGCAGCCAAGCGGGGGGGGCTTTCTACGAGCAGTACTTC.

This chain connects TRBV19 to TRBJ2-2, with no clear D. Trimming took off 1 base at V and 0 bases at J, with 6 bases between the two ends. Germline CDR1 is LNHDA and CDR2 is SQIVND (reference sequence). This CDR3 comprises 15 residues. The CDR3 protein is CASSIAQSNTGELFF. The CDR3 region has the DNA TGTGCCAGTAGTATAGCACAGTCGAACACCGGGGAGCTGTTTTTT.

This chain joins TRBV5-1 and TRBJ2-1; D is perhaps TRBD1 or TRBD2 (5 bases each). V dropped 0 bases and J dropped 7 bases, with 14 bases sitting between them. CDR3 length: 15 residues. CDR1 and CDR2 (germline): SGHRS, YFSETQ. This chain's CDR3 is CASSLVGQGVNEQFF. DNA for the CDR3: TGCGCCAGCAGCTTGGTAGGCCAGGGAGTAAATGAGCAGTTCTTC.

The chain is built from TRBV20-1 and TRBJ2-5, with 7 bases identical to TRBD1. Per germline, CDR1 DFQATT and CDR2 SNEGSKA (reference sequence). This CDR3 is 15 amino acids long. Germline trimming cut 0 bases from V and 5 bases from J; bases unmatched to any gene: 9. The CDR3 loop reads CSARDPQGWRETQYF. The CDR3 DNA reads TGCAGTGCTAGAGATCCACAGGGGTGGAGGGAGACCCAGTACTTC.

The chain links TRBV6-5 to TRBJ2-2; 12 bases agree with TRBD2. The germline V gene has CDR1 MNHEY and CDR2 SVGAGI. Trimming at V came to 2 bases and at J to 0 bases, leaving 7 bases not matched to a gene. The CDR3 covers 19 residues. For the CDR3, the DNA is TGTGCCAGCAGTTACCCCCGGACTAGCGGGGTCTCGAACACCGGGGAGCTGTTTTTT. Protein: CASSYPRTSGVSNTGELFF.

CDR3 in amino acids: CASRRGEDSPLHF. The CDR3 DNA is TGTGCCAGTCGTCGGGGGGAGGATTCACCCCTCCACTTT. This chain connects TRBV19 to TRBJ1-6, with D possibly matching TRBD1 (5 bases). V lost 8 bases to trimming and J lost 8 bases, with 13 bases between them. This CDR3 has 13 amino acids. CDR1 and CDR2 (germline): LNHDA, SQIVND (reference sequence). The whole variable domain, filled in from reference TRBV19 and TRBJ1-6, reads DGGITQSPKYLFRKEGQNVTLSCEQNLNHDAMYWYRQDPGQGLRLIYYSQIVNDFQKGDIAEGYSVSREKKESFPLTVTSAQKNPTAFYLCASRRGEDSPLHFGNGTRLTVT.

The chain employs TRBV6-2 or TRBV6-3 and TRBJ1-2, with TRBD1 identical over 9 bases. The germline CDR1 and CDR2 sequences are MNHEY and SVGEGT. V was clipped by 6 bases and J by 12 bases; unmatched bases: 17. The CDR3 has 15 residues. The CDR3 loop is CASSRPPGQGTADTF. CDR3 bases: TGTGCCAGCAGCCGACCCCCGGGACAGGGAACCGCCGACACCTTC.

The CDR3 coding sequence is TGTGCCAGCAGTTACAAGCGGGACACAGATACGCAGTATTTT. Protein: CASSYKRDTDTQYF. V is TRBV6-6 and J is TRBJ2-3, with TRBD2 matching 7 bases. From germline, CDR1 is MNHNY and CDR2 SVGAGI (reference sequence). This CDR3 spans 14 amino acids. J gave up 2 bases and V 2 bases, and 1 base lay outside the gene matches.

The rearrangement joins TRBV9 to TRBJ2-2; 10 bases line up with TRBD1. Germline V gene sequence: CDR1 SGDLS, CDR2 YYNGEE. Trimming removed 3 bases from V and 3 bases from J; junction bases left unmatched: 2. The CDR3 runs 15 residues. The CDR3 sequence is CASSGQGAHTGELFF. CDR3 bases: TGTGCCAGCAGCGGACAGGGGGCTCACACCGGGGAGCTGTTTTTT. Together with reference TRBV9 and TRBJ2-2, the CDR3 gives the full variable domain: DSGVTQTPKHLITATGQRVTLRCSPRSGDLSVYWYQQSLDQGLQFLIQYYNGEERAKGNILERFSAQQFPDLHSELNLSSLELGDSALYFCASSGQGAHTGELFFGEGSRLTVL.

The genes are TRBV20-1 and TRBJ2-5; 8 bases align to TRBD2. Germline-derived CDR1 and CDR2 are DFQATT and SNEGSKA (reference sequence). With 6 bases clipped from V and 2 bases from J, the junction kept 5 bases outside the gene matches. The CDR3 spans 13 residues. CDR3 protein: CSANPGGQETQYF. As DNA, the CDR3 is TGCAGTGCCAACCCGGGGGGGCAAGAGACCCAGTACTTC.

The chain employs TRBV5-1 and TRBJ2-1; 9 positions match TRBD1. CDR3 length: 16 residues. V lost 0 bases and J lost 2; bases outside the gene matches: 3. The germline V gene encodes CDR1 SGHRS and CDR2 YFSETQ. CDR3 protein: CASSLGGTGTYNEQFF. CDR3 nucleotide sequence: TGCGCCAGCAGCTTGGGTGGGACAGGGACCTACAATGAGCAGTTCTTC. Full variable domain (outside the CDR3, taken from reference TRBV5-1 and TRBJ2-1): KAGVTQTPRYLIKTRGQQVTLSCSPISGHRSVSWYQQTPGQGLQFLFEYFSETQRNKGNFPGRFSGRQFSNSRSEMNVSTLELGDSALYLCASSLGGTGTYNEQFFGPGTRLTVL.

The rearrangement links TRBV30 to TRBJ1-4; D uncertain. V lost 4 bases to trimming and J lost 0 bases, with 6 bases between them. This CDR3 spans 13 amino acids. CDR1 and CDR2 (germline): GTSNPN, SVGIG (reference sequence). Here the CDR3 DNA reads TGTGCCTGGAATGGCCCAACTAATGAAAAACTGTTTTTT. Encoded protein: CAWNGPTNEKLFF. Drawing the rest from reference TRBV30 and TRBJ1-4, the complete variable domain is SQTIHQWPATLVQPVGSPLSLECTVEGTSNPNLYWYRQAAGRGLQLLFYSVGIGQISSEVPQNLSASRPQDRQFILSSKKLLLSDSGFYLCAWNGPTNEKLFFGSGTQLSVL.

The V gene is TRBV2, the J gene TRBJ1-1; TRBD1 might be the D (6 bases). V shed 2 bases and J shed 11 bases, with 12 bases lying between them. Germline-derived CDR1 and CDR2 are SNHLY and FYNNEI. This CDR3 region has 12 residues. CDR3 sequence (DNA): TGTGCCAGCAGTGAAACAGGGAGCTCCGCTTTCTTT. Amino acid sequence: CASSETGSSAFF.

V and J are TRBV2 and TRBJ1-1, with TRBD1 as a possible D gene (5 bases). Germline-derived CDR1 and CDR2 are SNHLY and FYNNEI. The CDR3 is 13 amino acids. Trimming shortened V by 7 bases and J by 3 bases, and 12 bases separated the two germline ends. CDR3 nucleotides: TGTGCCAGCATGGGGCTAAGGGACACTGAAGCTTTCTTT. Translated, it gives CASMGLRDTEAFF.